The clone carrying this TCR beta chain was counted once. The antigen remains unidentified. The table came from immunoSEQ multiplex PCR; TCRdb's copy has only in-frame clones and leaves some out. The sample carries approximately 36,000 clones, roughly 80% recorded once. The CDR3 contains 14 residues. Trimming left V 0 bases short and J 2 bases short, with 8 bases between. CDR1 SGDLS and CDR2 YYNGEE come from the germline V gene. This sample was included in a study of CD4 T cells in relation to SARS-CoV-2 and coronaviruses. The wider study: After approximately 10 days of antigen culture, PBMC TCR beta CDR3s were sequenced. Convalescent patients were eight or nine males and a few females; two were Hispanic.

This receptor was taken from an adult with COVID-19. V and J are TRBV9 and TRBJ2-5; D unclear. The material sequenced was naive CD4+ T cells from PBMCs, cultured in vitro. The subset is: naive CD4+ T cells isolated by negative enrichment. The CDR3 DNA is TGTGCCAGCAGCGTAGCGCCAGGTCAAGAGACCCAGTACTTC. It specifies CASSVAPGQETQYF.